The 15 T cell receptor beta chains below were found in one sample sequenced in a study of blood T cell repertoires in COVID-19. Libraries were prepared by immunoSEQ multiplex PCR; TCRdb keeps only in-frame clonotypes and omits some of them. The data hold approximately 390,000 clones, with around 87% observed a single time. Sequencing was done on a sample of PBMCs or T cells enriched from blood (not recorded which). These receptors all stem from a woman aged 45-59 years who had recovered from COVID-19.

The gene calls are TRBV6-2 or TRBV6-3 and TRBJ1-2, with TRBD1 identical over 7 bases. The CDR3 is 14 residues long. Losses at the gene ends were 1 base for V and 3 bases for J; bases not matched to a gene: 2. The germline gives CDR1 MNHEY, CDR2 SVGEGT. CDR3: CASSYFTGDYGYTF. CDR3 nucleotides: TGTGCCAGCAGTTACTTTACAGGGGACTATGGCTACACCTTC.

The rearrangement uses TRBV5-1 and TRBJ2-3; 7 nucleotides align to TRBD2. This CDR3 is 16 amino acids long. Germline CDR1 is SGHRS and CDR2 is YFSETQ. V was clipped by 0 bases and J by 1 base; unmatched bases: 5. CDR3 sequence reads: CASSLGSSGGTDTQYF. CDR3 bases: TGCGCCAGCAGCTTGGGTTCCAGCGGGGGCACAGATACGCAGTATTTT.

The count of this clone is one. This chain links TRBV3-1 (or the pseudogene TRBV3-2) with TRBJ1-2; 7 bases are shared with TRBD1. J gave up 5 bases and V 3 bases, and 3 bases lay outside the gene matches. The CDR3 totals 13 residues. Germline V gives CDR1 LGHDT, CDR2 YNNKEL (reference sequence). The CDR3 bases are TGTGCCAGCAGCCAGGGGACAGTATATGGCTACACCTTC. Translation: CASSQGTVYGYTF.

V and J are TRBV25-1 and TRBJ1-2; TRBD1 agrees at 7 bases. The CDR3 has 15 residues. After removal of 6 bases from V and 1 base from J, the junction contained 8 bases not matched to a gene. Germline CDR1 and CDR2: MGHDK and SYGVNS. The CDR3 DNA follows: TGTGCCAGCAGCCCGGGACAGACAAATAACTATGGCTACACCTTC. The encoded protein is CASSPGQTNNYGYTF.

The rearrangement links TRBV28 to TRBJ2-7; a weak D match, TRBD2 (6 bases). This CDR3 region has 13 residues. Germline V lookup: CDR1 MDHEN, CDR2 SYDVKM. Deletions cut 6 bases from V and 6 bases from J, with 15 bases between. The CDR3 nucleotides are TGTGCCAGCAGCCCTCCCGGGAGAAGCGAGCAGTACTTC. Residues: CASSPPGRSEQYF. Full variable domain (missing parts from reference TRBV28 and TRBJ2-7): DVKVTQSSRYLVKRTGEKVFLECVQDMDHENMFWYRQDPGLGLRLIYFSYDVKMKEKGDIPEGYSVSREKKERFSLILESASTNQTSMYLCASSPPGRSEQYFGPGTRLTVT.

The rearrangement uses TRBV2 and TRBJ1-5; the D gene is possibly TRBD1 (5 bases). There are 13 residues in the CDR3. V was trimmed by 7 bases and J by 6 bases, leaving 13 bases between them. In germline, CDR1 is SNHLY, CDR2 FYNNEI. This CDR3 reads CASTLGGVQPQHF. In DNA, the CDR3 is TGTGCCAGCACTCTCGGGGGGGTTCAGCCCCAGCATTTT. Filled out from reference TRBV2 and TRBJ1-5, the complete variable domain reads EPEVTQTPSHQVTQMGQEVILRCVPISNHLYFYWYRQILGQKVEFLVSFYNNEISEKSEIFDDQFSVERPDGSNFTLKIRSTKLEDSAMYFCASTLGGVQPQHFGDGTRLSIL.

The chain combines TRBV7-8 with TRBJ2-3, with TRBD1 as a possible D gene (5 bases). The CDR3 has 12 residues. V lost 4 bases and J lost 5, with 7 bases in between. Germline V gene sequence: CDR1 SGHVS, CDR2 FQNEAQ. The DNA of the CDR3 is TGTGCCAGCAGCTCCAGGGTAGATACGCAGTATTTT. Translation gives CASSSRVDTQYF.

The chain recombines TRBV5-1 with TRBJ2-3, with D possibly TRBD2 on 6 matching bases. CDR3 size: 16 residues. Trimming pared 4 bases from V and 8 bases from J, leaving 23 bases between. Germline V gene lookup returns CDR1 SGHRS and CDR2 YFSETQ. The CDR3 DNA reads TGCGCCAGCAGCCCGGGCGGCGGGGAATCCGTTGGTACGCAGTATTTT. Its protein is CASSPGGGESVGTQYF. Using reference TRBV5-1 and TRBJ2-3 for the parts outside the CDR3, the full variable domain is KAGVTQTPRYLIKTRGQQVTLSCSPISGHRSVSWYQQTPGQGLQFLFEYFSETQRNKGNFPGRFSGRQFSNSRSEMNVSTLELGDSALYLCASSPGGGESVGTQYFGPGTRLTVL.

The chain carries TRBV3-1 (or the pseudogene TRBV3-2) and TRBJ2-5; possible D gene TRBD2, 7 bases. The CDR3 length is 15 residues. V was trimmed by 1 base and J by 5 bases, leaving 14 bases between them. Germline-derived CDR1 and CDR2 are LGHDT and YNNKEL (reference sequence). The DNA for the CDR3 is TGTGCCAGCAGCCAAGTTGCGGGGGCTGCTGAGACCCAGTACTTC. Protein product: CASSQVAGAAETQYF.

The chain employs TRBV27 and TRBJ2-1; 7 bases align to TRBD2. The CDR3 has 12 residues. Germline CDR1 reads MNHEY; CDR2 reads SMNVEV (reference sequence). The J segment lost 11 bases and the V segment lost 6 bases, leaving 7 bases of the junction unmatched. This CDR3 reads CASRGGRGQQFF. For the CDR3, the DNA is TGTGCCAGCAGGGGAGGGCGCGGCCAGCAGTTCTTC.

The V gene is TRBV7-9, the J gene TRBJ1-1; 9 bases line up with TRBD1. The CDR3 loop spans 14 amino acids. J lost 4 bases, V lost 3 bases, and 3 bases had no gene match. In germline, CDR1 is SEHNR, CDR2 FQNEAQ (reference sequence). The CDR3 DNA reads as TGTGCCAGCAGCTTTGGACAGGGGCCCACTGAAGCTTTCTTT. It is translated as CASSFGQGPTEAFF.

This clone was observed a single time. The CDR3 DNA sequence: TGTGCCTGGGGGCGGGGCACAGATACGCAGTATTTT. Amino acid sequence: CAWGRGTDTQYF. The chain employs TRBV30 and TRBJ2-3; TRBD2 might be the D (5 bases). CDR1 GTSNPN and CDR2 SVGIG come from the germline V gene (reference sequence). This CDR3 is built from 12 residues. The ends were cut back, 5 bases at V and 1 base at J, with 7 bases in the middle.

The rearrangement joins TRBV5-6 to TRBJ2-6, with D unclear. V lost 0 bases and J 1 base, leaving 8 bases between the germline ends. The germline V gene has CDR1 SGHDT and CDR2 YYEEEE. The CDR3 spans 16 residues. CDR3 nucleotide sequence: TGTGCCAGCAGCTTGGCCCCCGTATCTGGGGCCAACGTCCTGACTTTC. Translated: CASSLAPVSGANVLTF.

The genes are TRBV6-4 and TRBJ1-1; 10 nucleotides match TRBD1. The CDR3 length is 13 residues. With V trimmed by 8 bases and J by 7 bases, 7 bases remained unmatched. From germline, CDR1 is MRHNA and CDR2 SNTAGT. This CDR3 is CASGRTGGVEAFF. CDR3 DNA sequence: TGTGCCAGCGGAAGGACAGGGGGGGTTGAAGCTTTCTTT.

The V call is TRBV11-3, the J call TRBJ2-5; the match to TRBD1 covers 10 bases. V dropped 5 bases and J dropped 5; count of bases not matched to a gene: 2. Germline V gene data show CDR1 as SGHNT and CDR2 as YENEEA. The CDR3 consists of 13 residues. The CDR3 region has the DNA TGTGCCAGCAGCCCGGACAGGGGGGAGACCCAGTACTTC. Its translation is CASSPDRGETQYF.